The next 4 T cell receptor beta chains were all read from a single sample in a study of cytomegalovirus exposure and HLA in healthy donors. Vbeta (60) and Jbeta (13) primers were used in the PCR. Clones were read by immunoSEQ multiplex PCR, and TCRdb kept only the in-frame ones, dropping some. This sample has 63,000 or so clones, with about four fifths found just once. Material for sequencing was PBMCs. These receptors came from a woman in her twenties or thirties in good health and CMV-seronegative.

The rearrangement uses TRBV29-1 and TRBJ2-7, with 9 positions matching TRBD1. The CDR3 runs to 14 residues. Germline-derived CDR1 and CDR2 are SQVTM and ANQGSEA. Trimming took 7 bases from V and 0 from J; bases not matched to a gene: 7. The DNA for the CDR3 is TGCAGCGCTCGGGACAGGGACGCCTCCTACGAGCAGTACTTC. Translated, it gives CSARDRDASYEQYF.

The V and J genes are TRBV5-1 and TRBJ2-5; 7 nucleotides align to TRBD1. The CDR3 is made up of 14 amino acids. The trim removed 2 bases at V and 4 bases at J, leaving 5 bases unmatched. Germline V gives CDR1 SGHRS, CDR2 YFSETQ. The CDR3 region has the DNA TGCGCCAGCAGCTTCCAGGGGGAGATAGAGACCCAGTACTTC. Translated: CASSFQGEIETQYF.

The genes are TRBV11-2 and TRBJ1-3, with a weak D call TRBD1 (6 bases). Germline V lookup: CDR1 SGHAT, CDR2 FQNNGV. This CDR3 comprises 15 residues. V shed 6 bases and J shed 0 bases, with 12 bases lying between them. The CDR3 region has the DNA TGTGCCAGCAGTACAGGGCTCTACTCTGGAAACACCATATATTTT. Amino acids: CASSTGLYSGNTIYF.

The rearrangement joins TRBV19 to TRBJ1-5, with 9 bases aligning to TRBD1. J lost 5 bases, V lost 6 bases, and 5 bases had no gene match. From germline, CDR1 is LNHDA and CDR2 SQIVND (reference sequence). The CDR3 loop spans 14 amino acids. Written as DNA, the CDR3 is TGTGCCAGTAGCCTAGGACAGGGGTATCAGCCCCAGCATTTT. Amino acid sequence: CASSLGQGYQPQHF.